This T cell receptor (beta chain) was profiled in a study of CD8 T cells in ankylosing spondylitis. This clonotype was recorded at least ten times. Its antigen is not known. TCRdb independently ran MiXCR on the 5' RACE reads; one entry per CDR3 protein. The repertoire holds roughly 130,000 distinct CDR3 sequences, with 6% to 8.5% as singletons. Whole-study findings and limits: Matched ankylosing spondylitis synovial fluid reportedly contained a significantly enriched population of disease-linked clones.

J was trimmed by 6 bases and V by 10 bases; bases with no gene match: 7. The length of the CDR3 is 13 residues. CDR1 LGHDT and CDR2 YNNKEL come from the germline V gene (reference sequence). This receptor was identified in a male donor with ankylosing spondylitis or in good health (not recorded which). Sequencing input: blood, either unsorted or a sorted T cell fraction (not recorded which). The rearrangement uses TRBV3-1 and TRBJ2-1, with 9 bases aligning to TRBD1. CDR3 nucleotide sequence: TGTGCCATCTCGGGGACAGGGCCCAATGAGCAGTTCTTC. Translating gives CAISGTGPNEQFF.